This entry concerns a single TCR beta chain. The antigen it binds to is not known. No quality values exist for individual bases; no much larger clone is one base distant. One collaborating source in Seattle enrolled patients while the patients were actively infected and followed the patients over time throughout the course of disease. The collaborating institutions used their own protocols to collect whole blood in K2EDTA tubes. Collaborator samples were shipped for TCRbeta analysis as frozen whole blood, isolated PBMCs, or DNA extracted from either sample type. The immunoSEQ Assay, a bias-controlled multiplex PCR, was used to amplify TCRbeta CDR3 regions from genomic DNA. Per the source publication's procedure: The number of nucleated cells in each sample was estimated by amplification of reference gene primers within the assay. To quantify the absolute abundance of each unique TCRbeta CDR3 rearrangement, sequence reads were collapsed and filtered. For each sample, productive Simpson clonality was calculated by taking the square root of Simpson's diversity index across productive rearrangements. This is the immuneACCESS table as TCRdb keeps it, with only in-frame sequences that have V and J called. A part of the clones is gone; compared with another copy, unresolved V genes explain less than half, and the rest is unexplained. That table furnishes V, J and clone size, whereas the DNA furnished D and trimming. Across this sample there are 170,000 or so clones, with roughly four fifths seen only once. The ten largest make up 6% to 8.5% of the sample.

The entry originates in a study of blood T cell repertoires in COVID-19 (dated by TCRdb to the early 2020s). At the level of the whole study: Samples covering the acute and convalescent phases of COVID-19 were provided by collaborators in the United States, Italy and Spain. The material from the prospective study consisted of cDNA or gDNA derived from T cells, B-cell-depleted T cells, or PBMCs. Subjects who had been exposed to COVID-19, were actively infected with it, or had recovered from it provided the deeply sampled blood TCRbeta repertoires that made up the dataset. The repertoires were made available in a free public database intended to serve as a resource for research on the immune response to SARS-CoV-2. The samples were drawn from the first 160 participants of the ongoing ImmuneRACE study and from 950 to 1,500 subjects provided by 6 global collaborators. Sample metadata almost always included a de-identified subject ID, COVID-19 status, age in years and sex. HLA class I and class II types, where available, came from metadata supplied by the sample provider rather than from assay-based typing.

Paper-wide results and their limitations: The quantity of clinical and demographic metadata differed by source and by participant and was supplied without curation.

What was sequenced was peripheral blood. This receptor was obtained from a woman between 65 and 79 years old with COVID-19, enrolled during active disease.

The bases are TGTGCCGCCACAGGGGATACAGATACGCAGTATTTT. The encoded protein is CAATGDTDTQYF. The chain couples TRBV19 to TRBJ2-3, with TRBD1 matching 7 junction bases. The CDR3 has 12 amino acids, counting the end cysteine and phenylalanine. The CDR3 DNA has 36 bases and is translated from base 1. V lost 11 bases and J lost 3 bases, and the count of bases not matched to a germline gene is 5. According to the germline V gene (reference sequence), CDR1 reads LNHDA and CDR2 reads SQIVND.